This entry describes one TCR beta chain. A single base separates this from a much larger clone, so it may be a read error. Trimming cost V 7 bases and J 7 bases; bases outside gene matches: 14. CDR1 SQVTM and CDR2 ANQGSEA come from the germline V gene. There are 14 residues in the CDR3. Every molecule of TCR cDNA had its own unique molecular identifier. TCRdb fed the 5' RACE reads into MiXCR, producing one record per CDR3 protein. Of roughly 39,000 distinct CDR3 sequences listed, 7.5% are singletons. This sample is drawn from a study of spatial heterogeneity in lung cancer. Time point: sample taken at primary tumor resection. Whole RNA obtained from tumor, nontumor lung or frozen PBMC underwent sequencing without sorting.

The sequence derives from a male donor with early-stage non-small cell lung cancer. The gene calls are TRBV29-1 and TRBJ2-7; TRBD1 matches 9 bases. Sequences were derived from PBMCs, sampled at surgery. The CDR3 DNA reads TGCAGCGCCGTGAAAATGGGACAGGGCCTAGAGCAGTACTTC. Its protein product is CSAVKMGQGLEQYF.